Listed here is a single TCR beta chain. Assay: immunoSEQ multiplex PCR; the TCRdb copy retains only in-frame clones and omits some. The sample lists over 200,000 clones, 81% seen once, with 8% to 9% in the top ten. This sample is part of a study of blood T cell repertoires in COVID-19. As for the study in general: Samples representing acute and convalescent COVID-19 were sourced from the United States, Italy and Spain. T cells, B-cell-depleted T cells, or PBMCs provided the cDNA or gDNA that served as material.

The TCR originated in a woman aged 50 to 60 with acute COVID-19. The sequencing sample was made of PBMCs or T cells enriched from blood (not recorded which).

CDR3 bases: TGTGCCAGCAGTGAACGTGCTAGCGGGGGTCGCACAGATACGCAGTATTTT. Amino acids: CASSERASGGRTDTQYF. This chain uses TRBV6-1 with TRBJ2-3; 10 bases line up with TRBD2. V was pared by 2 bases and J by 1 base, with 6 bases of the junction left unmatched. The length of the CDR3 is 17 residues. Germline CDR1 reads MNHNS; CDR2 reads SASEGT.